These 22 T cell receptor beta chains came from one sample sequenced in a study of shared clonotypes between healthy human individuals (dated by TCRdb to the early 2020s). Library preparation employed the immunoSEQ multiplex PCR assay. TCRdb provides this immuneACCESS table in a form limited to in-frame rearrangements. Some clones are lacking; in checked studies, under half of them reflect an unresolved V gene, and why the rest are absent is not known. A total of under 1 million clones appear in this sample, around 96% of them only once. The ten largest make up approximately 0.2% of the sample. For the CD8 naive samples, CD45RO-negative cells were positively selected for CCR7, yielding a CD45RA+CCR7+ population from which TemRA cells were excluded. What was sequenced was naive CD8+ T cells sorted from blood. The sample's cell subset or site label, in plain terms: CD45RA+CCR7+. Receptors were obtained from a young man in good health.

This chain links TRBV7-9 with TRBJ2-7; D unresolved. Germline CDR1 SEHNR, CDR2 FQNEAQ (reference sequence). The ends were cut back, 1 base at V and 2 bases at J, with 9 bases in the middle. The CDR3 loop spans 14 amino acids. CDR3 sequence (DNA): TGTGCCAGCAGCTTAGGGCTAGGGACCTACGAGCAGTACTTC. It translates to CASSLGLGTYEQYF.

The chain uses TRBV28 and TRBJ2-7; 7 nucleotides agree with TRBD2. This CDR3 has 17 residues. The ends lost 4 bases at V and 7 bases at J; junction bases unmatched: 19. From germline, CDR1 is MDHEN and CDR2 SYDVKM. CDR3 sequence (DNA): TGTGCCAGCAGTTCCCTTGGGGAGGGACGGCTCTTGGATGAGCAGTACTTC. Its protein product is CASSSLGEGRLLDEQYF. Using reference TRBV28 and TRBJ2-7 for the parts outside the CDR3, the full variable domain is DVKVTQSSRYLVKRTGEKVFLECVQDMDHENMFWYRQDPGLGLRLIYFSYDVKMKEKGDIPEGYSVSREKKERFSLILESASTNQTSMYLCASSSLGEGRLLDEQYFGPGTRLTVT.

This chain joins TRBV5-1 and TRBJ2-7; D might be TRBD1 or TRBD2, each matching 5 bases. Trimming stripped 4 bases from V and 3 bases from J, with 11 bases between. There are 13 residues in the CDR3. In germline, CDR1 is SGHRS, CDR2 YFSETQ. In DNA, the CDR3 is TGCGCCAGCAGCGACGGGACCCTCTACGAGCAGTACTTC. This codes for CASSDGTLYEQYF. Filled out from reference TRBV5-1 and TRBJ2-7, the complete variable domain reads KAGVTQTPRYLIKTRGQQVTLSCSPISGHRSVSWYQQTPGQGLQFLFEYFSETQRNKGNFPGRFSGRQFSNSRSEMNVSTLELGDSALYLCASSDGTLYEQYFGPGTRLTVT.

This chain connects TRBV5-1 to TRBJ2-5; D is undetermined. Deletions cut 0 bases from V and 5 bases from J, with 14 bases between. Germline V gives CDR1 SGHRS, CDR2 YFSETQ. The CDR3 length is 15 residues. The CDR3 sequence is CASSLVWEGHETQYF. Here the CDR3 DNA reads TGCGCCAGCAGCTTGGTGTGGGAAGGGCATGAGACCCAGTACTTC. The full variable domain, with the rest looked up from reference TRBV5-1 and TRBJ2-5, is KAGVTQTPRYLIKTRGQQVTLSCSPISGHRSVSWYQQTPGQGLQFLFEYFSETQRNKGNFPGRFSGRQFSNSRSEMNVSTLELGDSALYLCASSLVWEGHETQYFGPGTRLLVL.

The V gene is TRBV6-5, the J gene TRBJ1-2; tentatively, D is TRBD1 (6 bases). The CDR3 runs to 12 residues. The ends were cut back, 6 bases at V and 2 bases at J, with 7 bases in the middle. CDR1 is MNHEY, CDR2 SVGAGI, per germline. The CDR3 is CASSGQNYGYTF. The CDR3 DNA sequence: TGTGCCAGCAGCGGACAGAACTATGGCTACACCTTC.

This chain links TRBV30 with TRBJ2-3; unclear D gene. Trimming removed 5 bases at V and 5 bases at J, with 23 bases between. Germline V lookup: CDR1 GTSNPN, CDR2 SVGIG (reference sequence). CDR3 size: 16 residues. The CDR3, as DNA: TGTGCCTGGGTGCCCACTTTCCGGAGTAATGGAGATACGCAGTATTTT. Translating it yields CAWVPTFRSNGDTQYF.

The V and J genes are TRBV27 and TRBJ2-3; D not certain. V shed 5 bases and J shed 0 bases, with 9 bases lying between them. Germline V CDR1 and CDR2: MNHEY, SMNVEV (reference sequence). The CDR3 totals 14 residues. CDR3 sequence: CASSILTSTDTQYF. The CDR3 DNA reads TGTGCCAGCAGTATCTTAACTAGCACAGATACGCAGTATTTT.

V and J are TRBV7-9 and TRBJ1-5, with D possibly matching TRBD1 (5 bases). Germline V gene lookup returns CDR1 SEHNR and CDR2 FQNEAQ (reference sequence). This CDR3 is built from 15 residues. Trimming removed 8 bases from V and 0 bases from J, with 14 bases in between. The CDR3 nucleotides are TGTGCCAGCCCCGTTACAGGATATAGCAATCAGCCCCAGCATTTT. This gives the protein CASPVTGYSNQPQHF.

The genes are TRBV18 and TRBJ2-1; the D gene is possibly TRBD1 (9 bases). CDR1 is KGHSH, CDR2 LQKENI, per germline. The ends were cut back, 6 bases at V and 4 bases at J, with 31 bases in the middle. There are 20 residues in the CDR3. CDR3: CASSPGTGSPAGVLYNEQFF. The CDR3 DNA is TGTGCCAGCTCCCCCGGGACAGGGAGCCCAGCGGGAGTCCTTTACAATGAGCAGTTCTTC.

Regarding this clone: Other DNA variants within this sample encode the same CDR3. The chain uses TRBV6-6 and TRBJ2-5; 7 nucleotides agree with TRBD2. Germline CDR1 is MNHNY and CDR2 is SVGAGI (reference sequence). The CDR3 is made up of 14 amino acids. The V and J ends lost 2 bases and 5 bases, in that order; junction bases with no gene match: 5. Written as DNA, the CDR3 is TGTGCCAGCAGTTACAGCAGGGAGGGGGAGACCCAGTACTTC. Translation: CASSYSREGETQYF.

The chain combines TRBV5-1 with TRBJ2-7, with D possibly TRBD1 on 7 matching bases. V lost 3 bases, J lost 9 bases, and 25 bases lay in between. The CDR3 totals 16 residues. CDR1 is SGHRS and CDR2 is YFSETQ in the germline V gene. The CDR3 region is CASSSRGAYAVTRQYF. The CDR3 region has the DNA TGCGCCAGCAGCTCCAGGGGGGCATACGCAGTAACGCGGCAGTACTTC. Looking up the rest from reference TRBV5-1 and TRBJ2-7 gives the full variable domain: KAGVTQTPRYLIKTRGQQVTLSCSPISGHRSVSWYQQTPGQGLQFLFEYFSETQRNKGNFPGRFSGRQFSNSRSEMNVSTLELGDSALYLCASSSRGAYAVTRQYFGPGTRLTVT.

The V and J genes are TRBV7-8 and TRBJ1-3; D is unclear. Per the germline V gene, CDR1 is SGHVS and CDR2 is FQNEAQ. The V and J ends lost 5 bases and 2 bases respectively, with 16 bases between them. The CDR3 runs 16 residues. The CDR3 protein is CASSLTETAAGNTIYF. The CDR3 region has the DNA TGTGCCAGCAGCCTAACGGAGACTGCGGCTGGAAACACCATATATTTT.

V gene TRBV10-3 combines with J gene TRBJ2-6, with TRBD1 matching over 9 bases. This CDR3 has 20 amino acids. CDR1 and CDR2 from the germline V gene are ENHRY and SYGVKD. V lost 0 bases and J lost 0; bases outside the gene matches: 9. The CDR3 DNA reads as TGTGCCATCAGTGAGTCTAAGGGGACAGGGAGGTTCTCTGGGGCCAACGTCCTGACTTTC. It specifies CAISESKGTGRFSGANVLTF.

Comment on this clone: Other DNA variants within this sample encode the same CDR3. V is TRBV6-5 and J is TRBJ1-1, with D perhaps matching TRBD1 (5 bases). The germline gives CDR1 MNHEY, CDR2 SVGAGI. Between the trimmed V and J ends, which lost 2 bases and 0 bases, there was a span of 7 bases. The CDR3 has 14 amino acids. CDR3 nucleotides: TGTGCCAGCAGTTACCAGGGAATGAACACTGAAGCTTTCTTT. It is translated as CASSYQGMNTEAFF.

V is TRBV5-5 and J is TRBJ2-7; D remains unclear. V was cut by 10 bases and J by 2 bases, with 19 bases left in between. The CDR3 spans 14 residues. Germline-derived CDR1 and CDR2 are SGHKS and YYEKEE (reference sequence). Here the CDR3 reads CAGSQDPSPYEQYF. The CDR3 bases are TGTGCCGGGTCTCAGGACCCATCCCCCTACGAGCAGTACTTC. The full variable domain, its missing parts supplied by reference TRBV5-5 and TRBJ2-7, is DAGVTQSPTHLIKTRGQQVTLRCSPISGHKSVSWYQQVLGQGPQFIFQYYEKEERGRGNFPDRFSARQFPNYSSELNVNALLLGDSALYLCAGSQDPSPYEQYFGPGTRLTVT.

This chain connects TRBV5-6 to TRBJ2-4; D is possibly TRBD1 or TRBD2 (5 bases each). The CDR3 is made up of 16 amino acids. V lost 0 bases, J lost 0 bases, and 10 bases lay in between. From germline, CDR1 is SGHDT and CDR2 YYEEEE. The CDR3 region is CASSLGRDVAKNIQYF. The DNA of the CDR3 is TGTGCCAGCAGCTTGGGTAGGGACGTAGCCAAAAACATTCAGTACTTC.

V gene TRBV29-1 combines with J gene TRBJ2-1, with a tentative D call TRBD2 (6 bases). The V gene's germline CDR1 is SQVTM and CDR2 ANQGSEA. The CDR3 contains 14 residues. Trimming left V 0 bases short and J 8 bases short, with 14 bases between. Written as DNA, the CDR3 is TGCAGCGTTGAAGAGGTCGTGGAGGGGTATGAGCAGTTCTTC. It encodes CSVEEVVEGYEQFF.

The chain carries TRBV5-1 and TRBJ2-7; TRBD2 agrees at 9 bases. After removal of 1 base from V and 4 bases from J, the junction contained 3 bases not matched to a gene. The length of the CDR3 is 14 residues. Germline-derived CDR1 and CDR2 are SGHRS and YFSETQ. This CDR3 reads CASSLTSGFYEQYF. In nucleotides, the CDR3 is TGCGCCAGCAGCTTGACTAGCGGGTTTTACGAGCAGTACTTC.

CDR3 in amino acids: CASSLSGSPDTQYF. The DNA for the CDR3 is TGTGCCAGCAGTTTATCAGGGTCCCCAGATACGCAGTATTTT. This chain uses TRBV28 with TRBJ2-3; possibly TRBD1 for D (5 bases). Germline V gene data show CDR1 as MDHEN and CDR2 as SYDVKM. The V end lost 1 base, the J end lost 4 bases, and 9 bases lay between the germline ends. CDR3 length: 14 residues.

The chain links TRBV7-6 to TRBJ2-3; perhaps TRBD1 as D (6 bases). The V gene's germline CDR1 is SGHVS and CDR2 FNYEAQ. CDR3 length: 17 amino acids. V was clipped by 1 base and J by 2 bases, with 16 bases between them. CDR3 amino acids: CASSLVLPGHFTDTQYF. The CDR3 DNA sequence: TGTGCCAGCAGCTTAGTCTTACCGGGACACTTCACAGATACGCAGTATTTT.

Remarks on this clone: Other DNA sequences in the sample encode the same CDR3. V usage is TRBV5-1 and J usage is TRBJ2-7; tentative D call: TRBD2 (6 bases). This CDR3 is 13 amino acids long. V lost 1 base and J lost 3, with 8 bases in between. The V gene's germline CDR1 is SGHRS and CDR2 YFSETQ. Written as DNA, the CDR3 is TGCGCCAGCAGCTTGCGGGGGAGCTACGAGCAGTACTTC. It is translated as CASSLRGSYEQYF.

This sequence joins TRBV6-5 and TRBJ1-2, with 7 bases lining up with TRBD1. The length of the CDR3 is 11 residues. The germline CDR1 and CDR2 sequences are MNHEY and SVGAGI. Trimming at V came to 8 bases and at J to 4 bases, leaving 1 base not matched to a gene. Written as DNA, the CDR3 is TGTGCCAGCCGACAGGGCTATGGCTACACCTTC. This codes for CASRQGYGYTF.